The clone carrying this TCR beta chain was recorded only once. The data derive from a study of blood T cell repertoires in COVID-19. Study as a whole: Samples came from the United States, Italy and Spain, spanning acute and convalescent COVID-19.

Trimming at V came to 2 bases and at J to 1 base, leaving 3 bases not matched to a gene. Germline assignment: CDR1 ENHRY and CDR2 SYGVKD. The CDR3 length is 16 residues. TCRdb's copy holds only in-frame clones and misses some; the assay was immunoSEQ multiplex PCR. The table includes about 190,000 clones, 82% detected once. This chain uses TRBV10-3 with TRBJ2-2; 8 nucleotides line up with TRBD2. Sequencing used PBMCs or T cells enriched from blood (not recorded which). This sequence originates from a woman aged 60-70 years with acute COVID-19. CDR3 region: CAISEGSGGNTGELFF. The CDR3 nucleotides read TGTGCCATCAGTGAGGGGAGCGGGGGGAACACCGGGGAGCTGTTTTTT.